This T cell receptor beta chain is from a study of T cell responses to AZD1222 COVID-19 vaccine. Study-wide results and caveats: Two doses of AZD1222 preceded a rise in Spike-specific TCR breadth and depth. Repertoire samples came only from after the peak T cell response. In the spike-specific TCR repertoire, nearly half reportedly target unmutated variant regions. Mostly white British, mostly female donors; authors suggested clonal diversity may be underestimated.

Worth noting for this clone: What it recognizes is unknown.

Only in-frame clones appear in the TCRdb table, and some are missing; sequencing was by immunoSEQ multiplex PCR. The data show 86,000 or so clones, more than 70% seen once. The specimen comprised peripheral blood, sampled on day 0 of AZD1222 vaccination. The TCR sequence derives from an adult in good health.

The chain's CDR3 is CASSLDGSPFYEQYF. The CDR3 DNA reads TGTGCCAGCAGCTTAGACGGGAGCCCCTTCTACGAGCAGTACTTC. The J gene is TRBJ2-7, the V gene TRBV7-8; weak D call: TRBD2 (6 bases). Germline loops: CDR1 SGHVS, CDR2 FQNEAQ. The CDR3 is 15 residues long. V lost 1 base to trimming and J lost 3 bases, with 13 bases between them.